The entry below describes one T cell receptor (beta chain). Antigen: not known. This record comes from a study of high-grade serous ovarian cancer treatment subgroups. Overall study findings and caveats: The analyses considered CDR3 and ignored CDR1 and CDR2.

Generated by immunoSEQ multiplex PCR, the TCRdb table keeps only in-frame clones and is missing some. The sample shows thousands of clones, roughly nine tenths of them seen only once. Tumor samples were taken before definitive surgery or chemotherapy. CDR1 is LGHNA and CDR2 is YNFKEQ in the germline V gene. V lost 1 base and J lost 6, with 13 bases in between. The CDR3 is 15 amino acids. This receptor was identified in a human donor with high-grade serous ovarian cancer. The rearrangement links TRBV4-2 to TRBJ1-5; D might be TRBD1 (6 bases). What was sequenced was tumor tissue. DNA for the CDR3: TGTGCCAGCAGCCAAGCAGGGGACCCGAGTCAGCCCCAGCATTTT. This codes for CASSQAGDPSQPQHF.